This T cell receptor (beta chain) was documented in a study of cytomegalovirus exposure and HLA in healthy donors. Study-level findings and limits: Rare sequences made up most TCRs, while some public TCRs were found in many donors.

The assay was immunoSEQ multiplex PCR, and TCRdb's table has in-frame clones only and misses some. The table includes some 200,000 clones, 80% to 85% detected once. A word on this clone: Its antigen remains unidentified.

The CDR3 length is 15 residues. V lost 8 bases and J lost 10; bases outside the gene matches: 14. Germline CDR1 reads SGHVS; CDR2 reads FQNEAQ. The V gene is TRBV7-8, the J gene TRBJ1-6, with TRBD1 matching 7 bases. This receptor was identified in a young woman in good health and CMV-seropositive. The specimen sequenced was PBMCs. The CDR3 loop reads CASGVDRAAESPLHF. The DNA for the CDR3 is TGTGCCAGCGGTGTAGACAGGGCAGCTGAGTCACCCCTCCACTTT.